Following are 25 T cell receptor beta chains from one sample sequenced in a study of blood T cells in healthy people across ages. PCR was performed a second time for roughly 7 to 12 cycles using a sample-barcoded 5' primer and a J-beta primer mix. TCRdb re-analysed the 5' RACE reads in MiXCR, keeping a single row per CDR3 protein. The sample carries some 670,000 distinct CDR3 sequences, 45% to 60% recorded once. The material sequenced was blood. These receptors came from a woman at least 80 years old in good health.

This clonotype was observed at least ten times. This chain links TRBV5-1 with TRBJ2-1; D is unclear. Trimming cost V 0 bases and J 6 bases, with 10 bases left between them. The V gene's germline CDR1 is SGHRS and CDR2 YFSETQ. This CDR3 contains 14 residues. The CDR3: CASSLARPGNEQFF. CDR3 bases: TGCGCCAGCAGCTTGGCCCGCCCGGGCAATGAGCAGTTCTTC.

The V and J genes are TRBV6-6 and TRBJ2-4, with D uncertain. The J call may not be correct, given that the DNA end is closer to TRBJ2-7. This CDR3 spans 14 amino acids. Germline V gene data show CDR1 as MNHNY and CDR2 as SVGAGI (reference sequence). CDR3 nucleotide sequence: TGTGCAGTGGAGTCTGAGGAAAAGGGCTACGAGCAGTACTTC. Residues: CAVESEEKGYEQYF.

This rearrangement joins TRBV7-2 to TRBJ2-7; D unclear. The germline V gene encodes CDR1 SGHTA and CDR2 FQGNSA. This CDR3 spans 17 amino acids. V was clipped by 4 bases and J by 0 bases, with 19 bases between them. This CDR3 is CASSSTRRSTNSYEQYF. The DNA for the CDR3 is TGTGCCAGCAGCTCCACGCGACGCTCTACGAACTCCTACGAGCAGTACTTC.

The chain has TRBV5-1 and TRBJ1-2; 7 bases are shared with TRBD1. In germline, CDR1 is SGHRS, CDR2 YFSETQ. J lost 8 bases, V lost 4 bases, and 8 bases had no gene match. The CDR3 contains 13 residues. In DNA form, the CDR3 reads TGCGCCAGCAGCCTGGAGGGGACAGCCGGCTACACCTTC. This translates into CASSLEGTAGYTF.

On this clonotype itself: A much larger clone lies a single base off, so this may be a read error. The genes are TRBV24-1 and TRBJ2-5, with D unclear. CDR3 length: 11 amino acids. Germline V gene sequence: CDR1 KGHDR, CDR2 SFDVKD. DNA for the CDR3: TGTGCCCCCAGTGATTCTGAGACCCAGTACTTC. Residues: CAPSDSETQYF.

This chain uses TRBV4-1 with TRBJ2-1; possibly TRBD2 for D (5 bases). In germline, CDR1 is MGHRA, CDR2 YSYEKL. The CDR3 is 13 amino acids. Deletions cut 4 bases from V and 8 bases from J, with 12 bases between. CDR3 DNA: TGCGCCAGCAGCCCCGTGGACTTAGATGAGCAGTTCTTC. Protein sequence: CASSPVDLDEQFF.

V gene TRBV5-1 combines with J gene TRBJ1-2; maybe TRBD1 (5 bases). The V end lost 1 base, the J end lost 0 bases, and 16 bases lay between the germline ends. Germline loops: CDR1 SGHRS, CDR2 YFSETQ. This CDR3 is built from 17 residues. CDR3 DNA: TGCGCCAGCAGCTTGACGGGGCAGGGCCAAGCTAACTATGGCTACACCTTC. Translating gives CASSLTGQGQANYGYTF.

A few counts support this clonotype. The chain employs TRBV18 and TRBJ2-1; D gene ambiguous. Trimming removed 2 bases from V and 9 bases from J, with 5 bases in between. The CDR3 is made up of 11 amino acids. Germline V gene lookup returns CDR1 KGHSH and CDR2 LQKENI. The CDR3 sequence is CASSPATEQFF. DNA of the CDR3: TGTGCCAGCTCACCAGCAACTGAGCAGTTCTTC.

The chain uses TRBV15 and TRBJ2-1; D is perhaps TRBD1 (6 bases). This CDR3 is built from 16 residues. Germline CDR1 LNHNV, CDR2 YYDKDF (reference sequence). V was shortened by 4 bases and J by 6 bases, with 19 bases between the two germline ends. CDR3 sequence: CATSNRLGAESNEQFF. CDR3 DNA: TGTGCCACCAGCAACCGCCTGGGGGCGGAAAGCAATGAGCAGTTCTTC.

This clonotype was detected ten times or more. The rearrangement joins TRBV12-3 or TRBV12-4 to TRBJ2-6; tentatively, D is TRBD1 (5 bases). The germline V and J ends were trimmed by 4 bases and 0 bases, with 10 bases remaining between them. This CDR3 contains 16 residues. The CDR3 DNA sequence: TGTGCCAGCAGTTCCCAGGGCCGCTCTGGGGCCAACGTCCTGACTTTC. Translated: CASSSQGRSGANVLTF.

This clonotype was counted many times. The chain recombines TRBV20-1 with TRBJ2-3; weak D call: TRBD2 (6 bases). This CDR3 has 14 residues. Germline V gene data show CDR1 as DFQATT and CDR2 as SNEGSKA (reference sequence). V lost 6 bases and J lost 2, with 15 bases in between. The CDR3 sequence: CSARRAGYTDTQYF. The CDR3 DNA reads TGCAGTGCCCGTCGAGCGGGCTACACAGATACGCAGTATTTT.

A word on this clonotype: One end of the junction fails to match germline, which may point to a read error. CDR3 sequence (DNA): TGTGCCAGCAGCTCCGGAAGCACCGAGGAGCTGTTTTTT. This codes for CASSSGSTEELFF. The chain links TRBV7-3 to TRBJ2-2; D is uncertain. The V gene's germline CDR1 is SGHTA and CDR2 FQGTGA. This CDR3 contains 13 residues.

For this clonotype: A read error is possible here, since a much larger clone lies one base away. This rearrangement joins TRBV20-1 to TRBJ1-2, with D unresolved. This CDR3 spans 12 amino acids. Germline assignment: CDR1 DFQATT and CDR2 SNEGSKA (reference sequence). CDR3 amino acids: CSARGWGGGCTF. In DNA form, the CDR3 reads TGCAGTGCGCGTGGTTGGGGTGGTGGCTGCACCTTC.

This clonotype was detected a few times. The rearrangement links TRBV29-1 to TRBJ2-5; 9 nucleotides line up with TRBD1. This CDR3 spans 13 amino acids. The trim removed 3 bases at V and 2 bases at J, leaving 1 base unmatched. Germline CDR1 and CDR2: SQVTM and ANQGSEA. The CDR3, as DNA: TGCAGCGTTGAGGGGACAGGGCAAGAGACCCAGTACTTC. Its protein is CSVEGTGQETQYF.

This CDR3 is CASIDRLAGLTDTQYF. CDR3 sequence (DNA): TGTGCCAGCATTGACCGACTAGCGGGGCTCACAGATACGCAGTATTTT. The rearrangement joins TRBV6-1 to TRBJ2-3; 11 nucleotides line up with TRBD2. This CDR3 comprises 16 residues. CDR1 MNHNS and CDR2 SASEGT come from the germline V gene. V gave up 7 bases and J gave up 2 bases; unmatched junction bases: 8.

At least ten counts were recorded for this clonotype. The J gene is TRBJ2-3, the V gene TRBV29-1; either TRBD1 or TRBD2 may supply D (5 bases each). The germline CDR1 and CDR2 sequences are SQVTM and ANQGSEA. The germline V and J ends were trimmed by 7 bases and 8 bases, with 22 bases remaining between them. The CDR3 runs to 14 residues. The CDR3 is CSAQRSMGDATQYF. CDR3 bases: TGCAGCGCCCAGAGGTCGATGGGGGATGCTACGCAGTATTTT.

The V call is TRBV6-1, the J call TRBJ1-6; possibly TRBD1 for D (5 bases). Germline-derived CDR1 and CDR2 are MNHNS and SASEGT. This CDR3 contains 14 residues. Trimming took off 6 bases at V and 4 bases at J, with 10 bases between the two ends. CDR3 sequence reads: CASRGDPYNSPLHF. The CDR3, as DNA: TGTGCCAGCAGGGGGGATCCTTATAATTCACCCCTCCACTTT.

V and J are TRBV3-1 and TRBJ1-2, with D possibly matching TRBD1 (5 bases). Per the germline V gene, CDR1 is LGHDT and CDR2 is YNNKEL (reference sequence). The CDR3 extends over 12 amino acids. Trimming cost V 2 bases and J 7 bases, with 8 bases left between them. The DNA for the CDR3 is TGTGCCAGCAGCCAATTCGACAGTGGCTACACCTTC. Protein sequence: CASSQFDSGYTF. The variable domain in full, with the rest retrieved from reference TRBV3-1 and TRBJ1-2, is DTAVSQTPKYLVTQMGNDKSIKCEQNLGHDTMYWYKQDSKKFLKIMFSYNNKELIINETVPNRFSPKSPDKAHLNLHINSLELGDSAVYFCASSQFDSGYTFGSGTRLTVV.

The CDR3 DNA reads as TGCGCCAGCAGCTTTAACCACATCATGGGCGAGCAGTACTTC. It codes for CASSFNHIMGEQYF. The V call is TRBV5-1, the J call TRBJ2-4; D unresolved. Judging by the DNA end, TRBJ2-7 fits better; the J call may be wrong. Per germline, CDR1 SGHRS and CDR2 YFSETQ. The CDR3 covers 14 residues.

V is TRBV3-1 and J is TRBJ2-5; no firm D call. Germline CDR1 reads LGHDT; CDR2 reads YNNKEL (reference sequence). V dropped 0 bases and J dropped 7 bases, with 15 bases sitting between them. This CDR3 is 15 amino acids long. CDR3 protein: CASSQDLSGSGTQYF. In nucleotides, the CDR3 is TGTGCCAGCAGCCAAGATCTGTCGGGCTCGGGGACCCAGTACTTC.

This chain links TRBV12-3 or TRBV12-4 with TRBJ2-2; D unresolved. This CDR3 is 12 amino acids long. V lost 4 bases to trimming and J lost 4 bases, with 4 bases between them. CDR3 region: CASSWVTGELFF. DNA for the CDR3: TGTGCCAGCAGTTGGGTCACCGGGGAGCTGTTTTTT.

This clonotype has just one count. The genes are TRBV7-9 and TRBJ2-1; TRBD2 might be the D (6 bases). The V end was cut by 2 bases, the J end by 2 bases, with 13 bases between. The V gene's germline CDR1 is SEHNR and CDR2 FQNEAQ (reference sequence). The CDR3 is 16 residues long. The CDR3 nucleotides are TGTGCCAGCAGCTTATATGGCGGGATCGCCTACAATGAGCAGTTCTTC. Translating gives CASSLYGGIAYNEQFF.

To note about this clonotype: One end of the junction does not line up with germline, which may come from a read error. For the CDR3, the DNA is TGTGTCAGCAGTTTTTTCAGCGTAAACACAGATACGCAGTATTTT. This gives the protein CVSSFFSVNTDTQYF. V is TRBV12-3 or TRBV12-4 and J is TRBJ2-3; no reliable D call. The CDR3 consists of 15 residues.

This clonotype has only a few counts. The chain combines TRBV7-3 with TRBJ1-6, with D perhaps TRBD1 (6 bases). Trimming shortened V by 5 bases and J by 8 bases, and 10 bases separated the two germline ends. CDR3 length: 13 amino acids. Germline V gene sequence: CDR1 SGHTA, CDR2 FQGTGA. For the CDR3, the DNA is TGTGCCAGCAGCGTATCAGGGGATTCACCCCTCCACTTT. It is translated as CASSVSGDSPLHF.

Here the CDR3 DNA reads TGCAGCGTTAACCGGGACACTTACAATGAGCAGTTCTTC. Protein: CSVNRDTYNEQFF. The chain couples TRBV29-1 to TRBJ2-1; possibly TRBD1 for D (6 bases). Germline-derived CDR1 and CDR2 are SQVTM and ANQGSEA. The CDR3 runs 13 residues. Deletions cut 5 bases from V and 4 bases from J, with 12 bases between.